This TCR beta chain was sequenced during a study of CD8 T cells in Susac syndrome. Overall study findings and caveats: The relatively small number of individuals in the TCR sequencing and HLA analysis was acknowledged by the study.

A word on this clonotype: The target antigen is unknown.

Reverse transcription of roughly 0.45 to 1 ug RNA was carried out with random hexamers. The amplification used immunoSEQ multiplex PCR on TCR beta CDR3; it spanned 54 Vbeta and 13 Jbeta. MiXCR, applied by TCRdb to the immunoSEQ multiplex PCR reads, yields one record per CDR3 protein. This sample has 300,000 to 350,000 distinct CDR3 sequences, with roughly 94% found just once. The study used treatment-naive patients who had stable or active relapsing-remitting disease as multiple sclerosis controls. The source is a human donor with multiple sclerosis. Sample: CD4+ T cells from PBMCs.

CDR3 residues: CASSFRGGDQPQHF. CDR3 sequence (DNA): TGTGCCAGCAGTTTTAGGGGGGGGGACCAGCCCCAGCATTTT. This chain connects TRBV12-3 or TRBV12-4 to TRBJ1-5; TRBD1 might be the D (6 bases). The length of the CDR3 is 14 residues. The V end was cut by 3 bases, the J end by 7 bases, with 13 bases between.